Below, one TCR beta chain is given with its context. Its antigen is unidentified. There are 14 residues in the CDR3. The V end lost 8 bases, the J end lost 1 base, and 15 bases lay between the germline ends. Germline V gene data show CDR1 as MNHEY and CDR2 as SVGEGT. UMIs were added to TCR cDNA along with a universal primer site when it was made by 5'RACE template switching. TCRdb ran MiXCR on the 5' RACE reads and lists one entry per CDR3 protein. Here the sample spans 500,000 to 650,000 distinct CDR3 sequences, about 17% being singletons. This sample was included in a study of T cells after yellow fever vaccination. Study-level information: SMART-Seq v4 Ultra Low Input prepared libraries from low-cell fractions. General observations from the study: Most primary-vaccination clones reappeared after the booster (just under 98% CD4, 88% CD8). Clonotypes shared by both compartments, CD4 and CD8, made up a small share.

This sequence was found in a young man who received the YFV17D yellow fever vaccine. The chain has TRBV6-2 or TRBV6-3 and TRBJ2-7; the D gene could be TRBD1 or TRBD2 (6 bases each). Specimen: PBMCs, collected 4 to 6 days after the first yellow fever vaccination. Here the CDR3 DNA reads TGTGCCAGCTGGCGGGACATGGGATCCTACGAGCAGTACTTC. Its protein product is CASWRDMGSYEQYF.